A single sample gave rise to the 23 T cell receptor beta chains below, sequenced in a study of identical twins. TCRdb processed the 5' RACE reads anew with MiXCR; each CDR3 protein has one entry. There are 450,000 or so distinct CDR3 sequences in the sample; around an eighth occur only once, and more than 0.8% lies in the top ten. This sample also appeared in a second study, on yellow fever vaccine responses in identical twins.

Sequencing was performed on CD4+ T cells sorted from blood. Source of these receptors: a young woman in good health.

The chain uses TRBV12-3 or TRBV12-4 and TRBJ1-1; the D is unclear. The V and J ends lost 0 bases and 10 bases respectively, with 9 bases between them. The CDR3 contains 12 residues. The CDR3 nucleotides are TGTGCCAGCAGTTTAGCGGCCGGACGAGCTTTCTTT. Translated: CASSLAAGRAFF.

This clonotype was observed a handful of times. This chain links TRBV14 with TRBJ2-7; 9 bases map to TRBD1. Germline-derived CDR1 and CDR2 are SGHDN and FVKESK. V dropped 2 bases and J dropped 2; count of bases not matched to a gene: 16. This CDR3 has 19 residues. For the CDR3, the DNA is TGTGCCAGCAGCCAAAGTTATGATAAGCCGGGACAGGGAGCCTACGAGCAGTACTTC. Its protein product is CASSQSYDKPGQGAYEQYF.

This chain connects TRBV29-1 to TRBJ2-3; 9 bases align to TRBD1. This CDR3 region has 13 residues. Looked up from germline, CDR1 is SQVTM and CDR2 is ANQGSEA. The V gene end was trimmed by 6 bases and the J gene end by 4 bases; junction bases not matched to a gene: 5. The CDR3 region is CSVHTGGADTQYF. The CDR3 DNA sequence: TGCAGCGTCCATACAGGGGGCGCAGATACGCAGTATTTT.

The chain is built from TRBV12-3 or TRBV12-4 and TRBJ2-7, with TRBD1 matching 12 bases. The length of the CDR3 is 16 residues. J lost 6 bases, V lost 1 base, and 7 bases had no gene match. The CDR3 coding sequence is TGTGCCAGCAGTTTAGGGTGGGCGGGACAGGGGGCCGAGCAGTACTTC. Residues: CASSLGWAGQGAEQYF.

V gene TRBV7-2 combines with J gene TRBJ2-6, with no clear D. This CDR3 is built from 15 residues. Trimming pared 4 bases from V and 0 bases from J, leaving 7 bases between. Germline V gene sequence: CDR1 SGHTA, CDR2 FQGNSA. CDR3 sequence: CASSSESSGANVLTF. The DNA of the CDR3 is TGTGCCAGCAGCTCAGAAAGCTCTGGGGCCAACGTCCTGACTTTC.

This clonotype was observed many times. The chain links TRBV29-1 to TRBJ2-2; D not resolved. Germline CDR1 is SQVTM and CDR2 is ANQGSEA. V lost 4 bases to trimming and J lost 6 bases, with 6 bases between them. The CDR3 has 11 amino acids. For the CDR3, the DNA is TGCAGCGTTGTAAGTCCCGGGGAGCTGTTTTTT. It codes for CSVVSPGELFF.

This chain links TRBV6-1 with TRBJ1-3, with 10 bases identical to TRBD1. The length of the CDR3 is 15 residues. From germline, CDR1 is MNHNS and CDR2 SASEGT. The V gene end was trimmed by 7 bases and the J gene end by 1 base; junction bases not matched to a gene: 4. The CDR3 reads CASKLGQGSGNTIYF. The CDR3 DNA is TGTGCCAGCAAATTGGGACAGGGGTCTGGAAACACCATATATTTT.

The chain employs TRBV15 and TRBJ2-7; TRBD1 or TRBD2 may be the D gene (5 bases each). CDR1 and CDR2 (germline): LNHNV, YYDKDF (reference sequence). This CDR3 comprises 13 residues. The germline V and J ends were trimmed by 7 bases and 6 bases, with 16 bases remaining between them. DNA of the CDR3: TGTGCCACCACCCAACTTGGGGGATCCGAGCAGTACTTC. It encodes CATTQLGGSEQYF.

This clonotype has only a few counts. This chain connects TRBV7-2 to TRBJ2-5, with 14 bases aligning to TRBD2. The CDR3 consists of 15 residues. V gave up 5 bases and J gave up 5 bases; unmatched junction bases: 4. Germline CDR1 and CDR2: SGHTA and FQGNSA. CDR3 sequence reads: CASSLRTSGGETQYF. The CDR3 nucleotides are TGTGCCAGCAGCCTCAGGACTAGCGGGGGGGAGACCCAGTACTTC.

This clonotype was recorded many times. The V gene is TRBV7-9, the J gene TRBJ2-7; D is perhaps TRBD1 (5 bases). This CDR3 contains 14 residues. V was clipped by 2 bases and J by 2 bases, with 10 bases between them. Germline CDR1 reads SEHNR; CDR2 reads FQNEAQ (reference sequence). CDR3 region: CASSLTAGTYEQYF. In DNA form, the CDR3 reads TGTGCCAGCAGCTTAACCGCAGGGACCTACGAGCAGTACTTC.

In this sample, this clonotype turned up many times. The gene calls are TRBV6-6 and TRBJ2-7; D is ambiguous. V shed 1 base and J shed 5 bases, with 0 bases lying between them. Germline-derived CDR1 and CDR2 are MNHNY and SVGAGI (reference sequence). The CDR3 consists of 10 residues. Here the CDR3 DNA reads TGTGCCAGCAGTTACTACGAGCAGTACTTC. Protein: CASSYYEQYF.

The chain recombines TRBV9 with TRBJ2-2, with a possible D match to TRBD2 (5 bases). V was pared by 6 bases and J by 7 bases, with 13 bases between. Germline V lookup: CDR1 SGDLS, CDR2 YYNGEE. The CDR3 length is 13 residues. CDR3 in DNA: TGTGCCAGCAACGTCCGGGGTAGCGGGGAGCTGTTTTTT. Encoded protein: CASNVRGSGELFF.

The chain has TRBV29-1 and TRBJ2-5; no definite D call. The germline V gene encodes CDR1 SQVTM and CDR2 ANQGSEA. This CDR3 contains 13 residues. V dropped 5 bases and J dropped 3 bases, with 13 bases sitting between them. This CDR3 reads CSVLGYNKETQYF. DNA of the CDR3: TGCAGCGTTCTGGGCTACAATAAAGAGACCCAGTACTTC.

This clonotype was picked up a small number of times. V usage is TRBV5-6 and J usage is TRBJ1-5, with 8 nucleotides matching TRBD1. This CDR3 spans 15 amino acids. J lost 6 bases, V lost 3 bases, and 8 bases had no gene match. The V gene's germline CDR1 is SGHDT and CDR2 YYEEEE. The CDR3 is CASSSRTGKVQPQHF. The CDR3 coding sequence is TGTGCCAGCAGCTCGAGGACAGGGAAGGTTCAGCCCCAGCATTTT.

This clonotype has more than one count but fewer than ten. The chain joins TRBV7-9 to TRBJ2-2; 9 bases are shared with TRBD1. After removal of 4 bases from V and 4 bases from J, the junction contained 7 bases not matched to a gene. CDR3 length equals 16 residues. The V gene's germline CDR1 is SEHNR and CDR2 FQNEAQ (reference sequence). The CDR3 DNA sequence: TGTGCCAGCAGCTCAACCGGGACAGGGCGCACCGGGGAGCTGTTTTTT. Protein: CASSSTGTGRTGELFF. The full variable domain, its missing parts supplied by reference TRBV7-9 and TRBJ2-2, is DTGVSQNPRHKITKRGQNVTFRCDPISEHNRLYWYRQTLGQGPEFLTYFQNEAQLEKSRLLSDRFSAERPKGSFSTLEIQRTEQGDSAMYLCASSSTGTGRTGELFFGEGSRLTVL.

V is TRBV12-3 or TRBV12-4 and J is TRBJ2-7; the match to TRBD1 covers 8 bases. V dropped 3 bases and J dropped 0; count of bases not matched to a gene: 10. The CDR3 loop spans 17 amino acids. The DNA for the CDR3 is TGTGCCAGCAGTTTCTCGGTTGGACAGGGCCTCTCCTACGAGCAGTACTTC. This codes for CASSFSVGQGLSYEQYF.

The chain carries TRBV5-4 and TRBJ1-1; D remains ambiguous. The CDR3 covers 12 residues. Trimming stripped 3 bases from V and 2 bases from J, with 5 bases between. The germline CDR1 and CDR2 sequences are SGHNT and YYREEE (reference sequence). The CDR3 spells CASSSINTEAFF. The CDR3 region has the DNA TGTGCCAGCAGCTCTATTAACACTGAAGCTTTCTTT. The complete variable domain, with remaining parts taken from reference TRBV5-4 and TRBJ1-1, reads ETGVTQSPTHLIKTRGQQVTLRCSSQSGHNTVSWYQQALGQGPQFIFQYYREEENGRGNFPPRFSGLQFPNYSSELNVNALELDDSALYLCASSSINTEAFFGQGTRLTVV.

The sample holds many counts of this clonotype. The chain joins TRBV12-3 or TRBV12-4 to TRBJ2-7; 8 nucleotides align to TRBD1. There are 13 residues in the CDR3. The J segment lost 2 bases and the V segment lost 6 bases, leaving 3 bases of the junction unmatched. CDR3 region: CASRVTGAYEQYF. The CDR3 DNA follows: TGTGCCAGCAGGGTGACAGGGGCCTACGAGCAGTACTTC.

The table lists this clonotype with many counts. This chain uses TRBV7-2 with TRBJ2-2, with D perhaps being TRBD1 or TRBD2 (5 bases each). Germline CDR1 SGHTA, CDR2 FQGNSA. This CDR3 is 15 amino acids long. V was shortened by 0 bases and J by 0 bases, with 5 bases between the two germline ends. The CDR3 spells CASSLAGANTGELFF. CDR3 nucleotides: TGTGCCAGCAGCTTAGCGGGGGCGAACACCGGGGAGCTGTTTTTT.

This clonotype has only a few counts. The rearrangement uses TRBV7-8 and TRBJ1-4; TRBD1 agrees at 9 bases. Germline-derived CDR1 and CDR2 are SGHVS and FQNEAQ. CDR3 length equals 15 residues. Unmatched junction bases numbered 6, after V lost 5 bases and J lost 5 bases. The CDR3 DNA is TGTGCCAGCAGCGAAGGGGACAGGGCAAATGAAAAACTGTTTTTT. Translating it yields CASSEGDRANEKLFF.

This clonotype was counted a few times. This rearrangement joins TRBV20-1 to TRBJ1-5, with a weak D call TRBD1 (6 bases). The germline V and J ends were trimmed by 4 bases and 0 bases, with 10 bases remaining between them. The CDR3 is 14 residues long. The V gene's germline CDR1 is DFQATT and CDR2 SNEGSKA (reference sequence). CDR3 region: CSANRDNSNQPQHF. In DNA, the CDR3 is TGCAGTGCTAACAGGGATAATAGCAATCAGCCCCAGCATTTT.

This clonotype was seen a few times. The V gene is TRBV20-1, the J gene TRBJ2-7; D is unresolved. V lost 3 bases and J lost 2, with 8 bases in between. This CDR3 comprises 12 residues. Germline assignment: CDR1 DFQATT and CDR2 SNEGSKA (reference sequence). The CDR3 here is CSASRPPYEQYF. In DNA, the CDR3 is TGCAGTGCTAGCAGACCCCCCTACGAGCAGTACTTC.

This clonotype showed up just a few times. The V gene is TRBV10-2, the J gene TRBJ2-1; D not resolved. Germline CDR1 is WSHSY and CDR2 is SAAADI. V lost 0 bases to trimming and J lost 7 bases, with 19 bases between them. The CDR3 totals 17 residues. The CDR3 loop is CASSESGVLARLNEQFF. CDR3 DNA sequence: TGCGCCAGCAGTGAGTCTGGGGTCTTGGCCCGGTTGAATGAGCAGTTCTTC.